Following are 17 T cell receptor beta chains from one sample sequenced in a study of T cell responses to AZD1222 COVID-19 vaccine. Data came from immunoSEQ multiplex PCR; TCRdb stores just in-frame clones and leaves some out. The sample consists of 100,000 or so clones, approximately 87% of them appearing once. The source was peripheral blood, collected on day 0 of AZD1222 vaccination. These receptors came from an adult in good health.

DNA of the CDR3: TGTGCCAGCACCGATACCCCGGGGCAGGGGCCCAGGTCCTACGAGCAGTACTTC. It encodes CASTDTPGQGPRSYEQYF. This rearrangement joins TRBV7-2 to TRBJ2-7; D may be TRBD1 (6 bases). The CDR3 consists of 18 residues. From germline, CDR1 is SGHTA and CDR2 FQGNSA. Deletions cut 7 bases from V and 1 base from J, with 26 bases between. The variable domain in full, completed from reference TRBV7-2 and TRBJ2-7, reads GAGVSQSPSNKVTEKGKDVELRCDPISGHTALYWYRQSLGQGLEFLIYFQGNSAPDKSGLPSDRFSAERTGGSVSTLTIQRTQQEDSAVYLCASTDTPGQGPRSYEQYFGPGTRLTVT.

The chain combines TRBV6-5 with TRBJ2-7; 8 bases fit TRBD2. The CDR3 runs 14 residues. Germline V CDR1 and CDR2: MNHEY, SVGAGI. The V gene end was trimmed by 5 bases and the J gene end by 3 bases; junction bases not matched to a gene: 6. The CDR3: CASSKPGLVYEQYF. DNA for the CDR3: TGTGCCAGCAGTAAACCGGGACTAGTCTACGAGCAGTACTTC.

The chain links TRBV9 to TRBJ1-5; D remains unclear. Germline values: CDR1 SGDLS, CDR2 YYNGEE. V lost 0 bases, J lost 3 bases, and 10 bases lay in between. CDR3 length: 15 amino acids. Here the CDR3 reads CASSVGISDNQPQHF. The CDR3 coding sequence is TGTGCCAGCAGCGTAGGCATTTCAGACAATCAGCCCCAGCATTTT.

This clone was detected only once. The chain carries TRBV25-1 and TRBJ1-5; tentatively, D is TRBD1 (5 bases). V shed 3 bases and J shed 0 bases, with 12 bases lying between them. Germline V CDR1 and CDR2: MGHDK, SYGVNS. CDR3 length: 16 amino acids. Here the CDR3 reads CASSEGVGCSNQPQHF. CDR3 coding DNA: TGTGCCAGCAGTGAGGGGGTAGGGTGTAGCAATCAGCCCCAGCATTTT.

This chain joins TRBV9 and TRBJ1-5; D remains unclear. The germline CDR1 and CDR2 sequences are SGDLS and YYNGEE. The ends were cut back, 0 bases at V and 6 bases at J, with 13 bases in the middle. This CDR3 is built from 15 residues. This chain's CDR3 is CASSVEGNARQPQHF. Written as DNA, the CDR3 is TGTGCCAGCAGCGTAGAAGGGAATGCTCGTCAGCCCCAGCATTTT. The variable domain in full, with the rest retrieved from reference TRBV9 and TRBJ1-5, is DSGVTQTPKHLITATGQRVTLRCSPRSGDLSVYWYQQSLDQGLQFLIQYYNGEERAKGNILERFSAQQFPDLHSELNLSSLELGDSALYFCASSVEGNARQPQHFGDGTRLSIL.

The V call is TRBV3-1 (or the pseudogene TRBV3-2), the J call TRBJ2-1; TRBD2 matches 8 bases. V trimming: 3 bases; J trimming: 10 bases; junction bases outside the gene matches: 8. Germline CDR1 reads LGHDT; CDR2 reads YNNKEL (reference sequence). The CDR3 sequence is 14 residues long. The CDR3, as DNA: TGTGCCAGCAGCCAGGGACTAGAGCCAGGAGAGCAGTTCTTC. Its translation: CASSQGLEPGEQFF.

V and J are TRBV4-1 and TRBJ1-3, with a possible D match to TRBD1 (5 bases). The CDR3 length is 15 residues. V lost 8 bases, J lost 0 bases, and 14 bases lay in between. Germline V gives CDR1 MGHRA, CDR2 YSYEKL. The CDR3 region has the DNA TGCGCCAGCTCAAGGGGTACCCTCTCTGGAAACACCATATATTTT. Its translation is CASSRGTLSGNTIYF.

CDR3 DNA: TGTGCCAGCAGCTTGGAAGCGGGAGGCAGAGCAGATACGCAGTATTTT. Its translation: CASSLEAGGRADTQYF. This rearrangement joins TRBV5-4 to TRBJ2-3, with 9 bases identical to TRBD2. The J segment lost 4 bases and the V segment lost 0 bases, leaving 6 bases of the junction unmatched. This CDR3 region has 16 residues. Germline V gene sequence: CDR1 SGHNT, CDR2 YYREEE (reference sequence).

This clone was recorded only once. The V and J genes are TRBV5-1 and TRBJ1-3; D call uncertain. Germline loops: CDR1 SGHRS, CDR2 YFSETQ. This CDR3 has 15 amino acids. Trimming shortened V by 0 bases and J by 0 bases, and 7 bases separated the two germline ends. CDR3 bases: TGCGCCAGCAGCTTGGGGACGAACTCTGGAAACACCATATATTTT. Its protein is CASSLGTNSGNTIYF. Full variable domain (outside the CDR3, taken from reference TRBV5-1 and TRBJ1-3): KAGVTQTPRYLIKTRGQQVTLSCSPISGHRSVSWYQQTPGQGLQFLFEYFSETQRNKGNFPGRFSGRQFSNSRSEMNVSTLELGDSALYLCASSLGTNSGNTIYFGEGSWLTVV.

The chain joins TRBV13 to TRBJ2-3; D possibly corresponds to TRBD2 (6 bases). Germline values: CDR1 PRHDT, CDR2 FYEKMQ (reference sequence). V lost 5 bases to trimming and J lost 4 bases, with 13 bases between them. The CDR3 covers 14 residues. The CDR3 DNA follows: TGTGCCAGCAGCCCCGGGGGTAGGGCAGATACGCAGTATTTT. It encodes CASSPGGRADTQYF.

This clone was counted a single time. V gene TRBV18 combines with J gene TRBJ2-7; TRBD2 agrees at 8 bases. The CDR3 is 14 amino acids. CDR1 KGHSH and CDR2 LQKENI come from the germline V gene. V lost 6 bases and J lost 7; bases outside the gene matches: 11. The CDR3 spells CASSPPGGRREQYF. In DNA, the CDR3 is TGTGCCAGCTCCCCCCCGGGCGGGAGGCGGGAGCAGTACTTC.

The chain employs TRBV2 and TRBJ2-7; either TRBD1 or TRBD2 may fit D (5 bases each). The CDR3 spans 15 residues. V lost 7 bases, J lost 1 base, and 17 bases lay in between. Germline CDR1 reads SNHLY; CDR2 reads FYNNEI. In nucleotides, the CDR3 is TGTGCCAGCATTGATGGGACCGATTTATCCTACGAGCAGTACTTC. Residues: CASIDGTDLSYEQYF.

The rearrangement uses TRBV9 and TRBJ1-2; 7 bases match TRBD1. There are 15 residues in the CDR3. The V segment lost 4 bases and the J segment 5 bases; nucleotides outside the gene matches: 11. CDR1 and CDR2 from the germline V gene are SGDLS and YYNGEE. CDR3 nucleotides: TGTGCCAGCAGCCCGAATGACAGGGTAAAATATGGCTACACCTTC. As protein: CASSPNDRVKYGYTF.

This chain connects TRBV27 to TRBJ2-3, with 12 bases fitting TRBD2. Germline CDR1 and CDR2: MNHEY and SMNVEV (reference sequence). The V segment lost 4 bases and the J segment 4 bases; nucleotides outside the gene matches: 3. The CDR3 is 15 residues long. CDR3 region: CASSSRLAGADTQYF. CDR3 in DNA: TGTGCCAGCAGTTCCCGACTAGCGGGAGCAGATACGCAGTATTTT.

V is TRBV4-3 and J is TRBJ1-2; TRBD1 agrees at 10 bases. CDR1 and CDR2 from the germline V gene are LGHNA and YSLEER. The trim removed 3 bases at V and 8 bases at J, leaving 6 bases unmatched. The CDR3 length is 14 residues. The CDR3 protein is CASSQGTGAFGYTF. The CDR3, as DNA: TGCGCCAGCAGCCAGGGGACAGGGGCTTTCGGCTACACCTTC.

This chain joins TRBV15 and TRBJ2-7, with TRBD1 identical over 9 bases. CDR1 is LNHNV, CDR2 YYDKDF, per germline (reference sequence). CDR3 length: 14 amino acids. The V and J ends lost 6 bases and 3 bases, in that order; junction bases with no gene match: 6. The chain's CDR3 is CATSSPGQGYEQYF. DNA for the CDR3: TGTGCCACCAGTAGTCCGGGACAGGGCTACGAGCAGTACTTC.

The V and J genes are TRBV3-1 (or the pseudogene TRBV3-2) and TRBJ2-7; D perhaps matches TRBD2 (6 bases). Per germline, CDR1 LGHDT and CDR2 YNNKEL (reference sequence). The CDR3 runs to 15 residues. Trimming took 0 bases from V and 4 from J, leaving 13 bases between them. The CDR3 is CASSQDHREIYEQYF. The CDR3 bases are TGTGCCAGCAGCCAAGATCATCGGGAGATTTACGAGCAGTACTTC.